This T cell receptor beta chain was found in a study of shared T cell receptors in the human thymus. The CDR3 extends over 11 amino acids. Germline CDR1 is DFQATT and CDR2 is SNEGSKA (reference sequence). V gave up 6 bases and J gave up 5 bases, with 11 bases separating them. TCRdb keeps only in-frame clones here, not all; method: immunoSEQ multiplex PCR. The profile shows hundreds of thousands of clones, around 78% of them singletons. These data also featured in a second study, about human thymus T cells.

The chain is built from TRBV20-1 and TRBJ2-7; no reliable D call. Sequenced input: thymocytes. This sequence was found in a boy in the first two years of life with a congenital heart defect. In DNA form, the CDR3 reads TGCAGTGCGGCGGTAGACCACGAGCAGTACTTC. This codes for CSAAVDHEQYF.